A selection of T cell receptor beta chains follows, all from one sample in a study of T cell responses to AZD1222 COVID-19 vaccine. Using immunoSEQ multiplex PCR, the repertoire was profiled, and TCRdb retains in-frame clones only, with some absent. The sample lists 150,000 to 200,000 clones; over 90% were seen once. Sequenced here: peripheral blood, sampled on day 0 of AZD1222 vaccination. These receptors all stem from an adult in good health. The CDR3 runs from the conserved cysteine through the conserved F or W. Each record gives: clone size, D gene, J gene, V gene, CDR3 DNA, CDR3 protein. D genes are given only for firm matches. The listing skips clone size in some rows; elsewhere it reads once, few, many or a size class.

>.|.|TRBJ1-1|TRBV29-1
TGCAGCGTTGGTCGCAAAGGGGCGTTGAACACTGAAGCTTTCTTT
CSVGRKGALNTEAFF
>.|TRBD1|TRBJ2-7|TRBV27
TGTGCCAGCAGTCGGGGGAGGGGACAGGGCGTCGAGCAGTACTTC
CASSRGRGQGVEQYF
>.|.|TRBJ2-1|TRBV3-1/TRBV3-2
TGTGCCAGCAGCCGATCCTCTATGTACAATGAGCAGTTCTTC
CASSRSSMYNEQFF
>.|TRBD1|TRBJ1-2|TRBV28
TGTGCCAGCGACAGGGGTCGGCTTGCTAACTATGGCTACACCTTC
CASDRGRLANYGYTF
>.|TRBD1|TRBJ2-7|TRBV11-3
TGTGCCAGCAGCTCGCGGGACAGGGGAGAGCAGTACTTC
CASSSRDRGEQYF
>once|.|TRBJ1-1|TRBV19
TGTGCCAGTAGGGAGGGGAGGTACACTGAAGCTTTCTTT
CASREGRYTEAFF
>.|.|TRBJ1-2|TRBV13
TGTGCCAGCAGCTCCCGGGCCGATAACTATGGCTACACCTTC
CASSSRADNYGYTF
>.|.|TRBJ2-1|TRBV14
TGTGCCAGCAGCCAACTGTGGGCCAAAAAGACAGAGCAGTTCTTC
CASSQLWAKKTEQFF
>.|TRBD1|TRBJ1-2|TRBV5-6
TGTGCCAGCAGCTTGGGGGACAGGCCGAACTATGGCTACACCTTC
CASSLGDRPNYGYTF
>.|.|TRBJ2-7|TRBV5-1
TGCGCCAGCCGCTATGACCCGTACTACGAGCAGTACTTC
CASRYDPYYEQYF
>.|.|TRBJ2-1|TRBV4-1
TGCGCCAGCAGCCAAGGACAGTACAATGAGCAGTTCTTC
CASSQGQYNEQFF
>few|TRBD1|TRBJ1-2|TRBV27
TGTGCCAGCAGTATCACAGGGGATCGGGGCTACACCTTC
CASSITGDRGYTF
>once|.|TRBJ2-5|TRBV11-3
TGTGCCAGCAGCTGGGACGGCCAAGAGACCCAGTACTTC
CASSWDGQETQYF
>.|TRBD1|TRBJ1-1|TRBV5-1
TGCGCCAGCAGTTTTACAGGGGCCCCGAGCACTGAAGCTTTCTTT
CASSFTGAPSTEAFF
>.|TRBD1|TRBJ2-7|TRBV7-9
TGTGCCAGCAGCAGCCGGACAGGGGTTGTCTACGAGCAGTACTTC
CASSSRTGVVYEQYF
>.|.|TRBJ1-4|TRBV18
TGTGCCAGCTTGGGGCAGGCTAATGAAAAACTGTTTTTT
CASLGQANEKLFF
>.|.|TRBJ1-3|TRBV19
TGTGCCAGTAGACGGTCTGGAAACACCATATATTTT
CASRRSGNTIYF
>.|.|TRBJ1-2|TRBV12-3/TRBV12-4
TGTGCCAGCAGTTTAGGGCACAGTTATGGCTACACCTTC
CASSLGHSYGYTF
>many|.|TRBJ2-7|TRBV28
TGTGCCACCCAAGGGAGCTCCTACGAGCAGTACTTC
CATQGSSYEQYF
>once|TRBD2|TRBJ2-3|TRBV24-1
TGTGCCACAAGTGGAAAGGGGCCCGGACTAGCAATAGATACGCAGTATTTT
CATSGKGPGLAIDTQYF
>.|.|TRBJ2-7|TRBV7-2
TGTGCCAGCAGCTTAGGGCTAGCACGGGGCTACGAGCAGTACTTC
CASSLGLARGYEQYF
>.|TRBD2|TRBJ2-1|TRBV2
TGTGCCAGCGGACTAGCGGTTCGGTACAATGAGCAGTTCTTC
CASGLAVRYNEQFF
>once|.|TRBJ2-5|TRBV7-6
TGTGCCAGCAGCTTTGGGTCGGACGTCCAAGAGACCCAGTACTTC
CASSFGSDVQETQYF
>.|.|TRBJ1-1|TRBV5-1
TGCGCCAGCAGCTTGGTTCTGGGGAACACTGAAGCTTTCTTT
CASSLVLGNTEAFF
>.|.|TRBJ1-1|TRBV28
TGTGCCAGCAGTCCCCCGTTAGGGTTCTACACTGAAGCTTTCTTT
CASSPPLGFYTEAFF
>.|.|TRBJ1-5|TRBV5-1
TGCGCCAGCAGCTTGGATGTCAATCAGCCCCAGCATTTT
CASSLDVNQPQHF
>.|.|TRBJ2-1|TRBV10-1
TGCGCCAGCAGTGAGACGACAGGCTACGGCTACAATGAGCAGTTCTTC
CASSETTGYGYNEQFF
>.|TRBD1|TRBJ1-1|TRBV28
TGTGCCAGCAGCCCCGGACAGGGGGCGGACACTGAAGCTTTCTTT
CASSPGQGADTEAFF
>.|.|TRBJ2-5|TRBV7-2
TGTGCCAGCAGCCGTCACCTTACATCAGGAAAAGAGACCCAGTACTTC
CASSRHLTSGKETQYF
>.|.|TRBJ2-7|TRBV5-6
TGTGCCAGCAGCTTCACGGGCCACTACTACGAGCAGTACTTC
CASSFTGHYYEQYF
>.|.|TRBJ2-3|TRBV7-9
TGTGCCAGCAGCCGGACGGTGGATACGCAGTATTTT
CASSRTVDTQYF
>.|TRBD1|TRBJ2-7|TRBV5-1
TGCGCCAGCAGCTTCACTCCGGGACAGGGGAACGAGCAGTACTTC
CASSFTPGQGNEQYF
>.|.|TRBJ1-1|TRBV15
TGTGCCACCAGCAGGGACCGTCGAGGGGGGCCCACTGAAGCTTTCTTT
CATSRDRRGGPTEAFF
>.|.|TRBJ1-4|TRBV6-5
TGTGCCAGCAGTCCGAACGGAGTAAATGAAAAACTGTTTTTT
CASSPNGVNEKLFF
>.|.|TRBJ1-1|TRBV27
TGTGCCAGCAGTTTTGGGGGTTACTATTCAAGGAACACTGAAGCTTTCTTT
CASSFGGYYSRNTEAFF
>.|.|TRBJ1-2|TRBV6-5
TGTGCCAGCAGTCACGGGGGGGCCGGGGTCTATGGCTACACCTTC
CASSHGGAGVYGYTF
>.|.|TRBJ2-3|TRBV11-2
TGTGCCAGCAGCCCGCGGGTGCCCTTATACACAGATACGCAGTATTTT
CASSPRVPLYTDTQYF
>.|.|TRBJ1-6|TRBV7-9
TGTGCCAGCAGCTTAGCGGATAGGACGGGGGGAAGGTCACCCCTCCACTTT
CASSLADRTGGRSPLHF
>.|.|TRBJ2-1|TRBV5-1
TGCGCCAGCAGCCCCGGATATGAGCAGTTCTTC
CASSPGYEQFF
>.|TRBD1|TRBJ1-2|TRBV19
TGTGCCAGCAGACTTACCGGACAGGGGGCTGGTGGCTACACCTTC
CASRLTGQGAGGYTF
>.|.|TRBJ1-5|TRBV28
TGTGCCAGCAGTTTTTCGGGCCCCCAGCATTTT
CASSFSGPQHF
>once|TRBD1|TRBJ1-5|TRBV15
TGTGCCACCAGCAGCGGGACAGGGATCGATCAGCCCCAGCATTTT
CATSSGTGIDQPQHF
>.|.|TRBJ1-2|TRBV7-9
TGTGCCAGCAGCTTTGGCGGGGAAAGGGCTAACTATGGCTACACCTTC
CASSFGGERANYGYTF
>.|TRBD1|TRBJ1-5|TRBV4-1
TGCGCCAGCAGCCAAGACAAGAGCAGGGGGCTCGGTCAGCCCCAGCATTTT
CASSQDKSRGLGQPQHF
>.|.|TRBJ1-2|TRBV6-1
TGTGCCAGCAGTGATGGCCCTAACTATGGCTACACCTTC
CASSDGPNYGYTF
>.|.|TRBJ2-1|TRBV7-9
TGTGCCAGCAGCCCAGGGGAGGGGCAGTTCTTC
CASSPGEGQFF